This entry features one T cell receptor (beta chain) sequence. This record comes from a study of blood T cell repertoires in COVID-19. Study in general: Nucleic acid was either cDNA or gDNA, and it came from T cells, B-cell-depleted T cells, or PBMCs.

Authors' analysis steps: Estimated nucleated cell counts came from reference gene primer amplification. Produced via immunoSEQ multiplex PCR; TCRdb's table is partial and in-frame only. The V and J calls and the clone size are those of that table, but D and trimming were determined from the DNA. The sample lists approximately 110,000 clones, approximately 81% seen once, with approximately 2.1% in the top ten. The CDR3 is 13 amino acids. Looked up from germline, CDR1 is SGHRS and CDR2 is YFSETQ. V dropped 4 bases and J dropped 2 bases, with 10 bases sitting between them. Sequenced sample: peripheral blood. This chain links TRBV5-1 with TRBJ2-7; tentative D call: TRBD1 (6 bases). The clonotype originates from a human donor in a cohort sampled during active COVID-19. The DNA of the CDR3 is TGCGCCAGCAGCCCGGGACAACCCTACGAGCAGTACTTC. This codes for CASSPGQPYEQYF.